The entry that follows covers one TCR beta chain sequence. The data derive from a study of blood T cell repertoires in COVID-19. Overall study: Specimens from acute and convalescent COVID-19 originated in the United States, Italy and Spain. Sources were T cells, B-cell-depleted T cells, or PBMCs; the material itself was cDNA or gDNA.

With V trimmed by 1 base and J by 16 bases, 9 bases remained unmatched. This CDR3 region has 13 residues. The germline V gene encodes CDR1 LNHNV and CDR2 YYDKDF (reference sequence). The authors' processing: Quantification of nucleated cells was approximated via reference gene primer amplification. The assay was immunoSEQ multiplex PCR, and TCRdb's table has in-frame clones only and misses some. V, J and clone size are those of that table, while D and trimming were read from the DNA. Seen here are 150,000 or so clones, around 80% observed once, and the top ten hold more than 7.5%. The sequence derives from a woman aged 50 to 65 with acute or convalescent COVID-19. The genes are TRBV15 and TRBJ1-4; 7 bases map to TRBD1. Sequencing was done on a sample of peripheral blood. The CDR3 coding sequence is TGTGCCACCAGCAGAGGACAGGGCTCCGAGGCGTTTTTT. Encoded protein: CATSRGQGSEAFF. Together with reference TRBV15 and TRBJ1-4, the CDR3 gives the full variable domain: DAMVIQNPRYQVTQFGKPVTLSCSQTLNHNVMYWYQQKSSQAPKLLFHYYDKDFNNEADTPDNFQSRRPNTSFCFLDIRSPGLGDTAMYLCATSRGQGSEAFFGSGTQLSVL.